A selection of T cell receptor beta chains follows, all from one sample in a study of blood T cell repertoires in COVID-19. Method: immunoSEQ multiplex PCR; TCRdb's copy keeps in-frame clones and lacks some. The table has a few hundred thousand clones, roughly 90% seen once; the top ten hold about 4%. The sequenced material came from peripheral blood. The receptors stem from a man in his sixties who had recovered from COVID-19. CDR3s include the opening cysteine and the closing phenylalanine or tryptophan. The D gene is left open where the match is weak. Only part of the rows carry a size: once, few, many, or a class if the clone is expanded.

length,D,size,J,V,CDR3,DNA
17,NA,NA,TRBJ2-7,TRBV5-8,CASRRSDLTGSSYEQYF,TGTGCCAGCAGACGATCCGACCTGACAGGCTCTTCCTACGAGCAGTACTTC
15,TRBD2,NA,TRBJ2-3,TRBV7-2,CASSPSRGETDTQYF,TGTGCCAGCAGCCCTTCGCGGGGGGAGACAGATACGCAGTATTTT
16,TRBD1,NA,TRBJ1-6,TRBV6-1,CASSEGQGAYNSPLHF,TGTGCCAGCAGTGAAGGACAGGGGGCCTATAATTCACCCCTCCACTTT
15,NA,NA,TRBJ2-5,TRBV6-5,CASSAGPWDQETQYF,TGTGCCAGCAGCGCAGGGCCGTGGGATCAAGAGACCCAGTACTTC
14,NA,NA,TRBJ1-4,TRBV5-1,CASSLRGGPEKLFF,TGCGCCAGCAGCTTGCGGGGGGGCCCTGAAAAACTGTTTTTT
11,NA,NA,TRBJ2-5,TRBV2,CARRRQETQYF,TGTGCCAGGCGGCGGCAAGAGACCCAGTACTTC
15,TRBD2,NA,TRBJ2-7,TRBV7-2,CASSLRRGGSYEQYF,TGTGCCAGCAGCTTAAGGCGGGGGGGCTCCTACGAGCAGTACTTC
18,TRBD2,NA,TRBJ2-5,TRBV11-2,CASSLLAGGTVGRETQYF,TGTGCCAGCAGCTTACTAGCGGGGGGCACTGTCGGGCGGGAGACCCAGTACTTC
13,NA,once,TRBJ1-2,TRBV25-1,CASSDWAITGYTF,TGTGCCAGCAGTGATTGGGCAATTACTGGCTACACCTTC
16,TRBD1,NA,TRBJ2-7,TRBV19,CASSRPGGASAYEQYF,TGTGCCAGTAGTAGGCCAGGGGGCGCGTCGGCCTACGAGCAGTACTTC
14,NA,NA,TRBJ1-1,TRBV23-1,CASSPPVPNTEAFF,TGCGCCAGCAGTCCCCCGGTACCTAACACTGAAGCTTTCTTT
17,TRBD2,NA,TRBJ2-5,TRBV5-4,CASSLVGLAGLQETQYF,TGTGCCAGCAGCTTGGTGGGACTAGCGGGGCTCCAAGAGACCCAGTACTTC
12,NA,NA,TRBJ2-7,TRBV6-5,CASSLQGYEQYF,TGTGCCAGCAGCCTACAGGGATACGAGCAGTACTTC
13,NA,NA,TRBJ2-7,TRBV30,CAWSAQVSYEQYF,TGTGCCTGGAGTGCACAGGTCTCCTACGAGCAGTACTTC
12,NA,NA,TRBJ2-7,TRBV6-5,CASSYMGDEQYF,TGTGCCAGCAGTTATATGGGCGACGAGCAGTACTTC
13,NA,NA,TRBJ2-7,TRBV12-5,CASGLIGAVEQYF,TGTGCTAGTGGTTTGATCGGTGCGGTCGAGCAGTACTTC
16,TRBD1,NA,TRBJ2-3,TRBV5-1,CASSISGTGSTDTQYF,TGCGCCAGCAGCATCTCCGGGACAGGAAGCACAGATACGCAGTATTTT
15,NA,NA,TRBJ1-1,TRBV21-1,CASSKLPAENTEAFF,TGTGCCAGCAGCAAACTCCCCGCAGAGAACACTGAAGCTTTCTTT
14,NA,NA,TRBJ2-7,TRBV4-2,CASSQVQGYYEQYF,TGTGCCAGCAGCCAAGTTCAGGGCTACTACGAGCAGTACTTC
11,NA,NA,TRBJ2-7,TRBV27,CASSNRYEQYF,TGTGCCAGCAGTAACCGGTACGAGCAGTACTTC
16,NA,once,TRBJ2-5,TRBV6-5,CASSSSSRGDQETQYF,TGTGCCAGCAGTTCTTCCTCCCGCGGGGACCAAGAGACCCAGTACTTC
15,NA,NA,TRBJ2-3,TRBV11-2,CASSPAKLYTDTQYF,TGTGCCAGCAGTCCCGCCAAACTGTACACAGATACGCAGTATTTT
14,TRBD1,NA,TRBJ2-7,TRBV6-5,CASSLQGTVHEQYF,TGTGCCAGCAGTCTACAGGGGACGGTACACGAGCAGTACTTC
14,NA,NA,TRBJ1-2,TRBV4-2,CASSRTGLNYGYTF,TGTGCCAGCAGCCGTACAGGGTTGAACTATGGCTACACCTTC
13,NA,NA,TRBJ1-1,TRBV29-1,CSVGGRGNTEAFF,TGCAGCGTAGGGGGACGGGGGAACACTGAAGCTTTCTTT
13,NA,NA,TRBJ2-3,TRBV9,CASSVASTDTQYF,TGTGCCAGCAGCGTGGCTAGCACAGATACGCAGTATTTT
16,NA,NA,TRBJ2-4,TRBV5-1,CASSPRGEWGKNIQYF,TGCGCCAGCAGCCCACGCGGGGAATGGGGGAAAAACATTCAGTACTTC
16,TRBD2,NA,TRBJ2-1,TRBV24-1,CATSDLGLAGGAEQFF,TGTGCCACCAGTGACCTGGGACTAGCGGGGGGGGCTGAGCAGTTCTTC
11,NA,NA,TRBJ1-1,TRBV20-1,CSALQGIEAFF,TGCAGTGCGCTCCAGGGTATTGAAGCTTTCTTT
12,NA,NA,TRBJ2-3,TRBV6-4,CASSDQTDTQYF,TGTGCCAGCAGTGATCAGACAGATACGCAGTATTTT
15,NA,NA,TRBJ1-4,TRBV9,CASSPQSGAGEKLFF,TGTGCCAGCAGCCCTCAGAGCGGGGCAGGGGAAAAACTGTTTTTT
13,NA,NA,TRBJ2-1,TRBV9,CASSASGLNEQFF,TGTGCCAGCAGCGCATCCGGACTGAATGAGCAGTTCTTC
17,TRBD2,NA,TRBJ2-2,TRBV4-1,CASSQEAGGAGTGELFF,TGCGCCAGCAGCCAAGAGGCGGGGGGCGCGGGTACCGGGGAGCTGTTTTTT
16,TRBD2,NA,TRBJ2-3,TRBV6-5,CASSYRRGAFTDTQYF,TGTGCCAGCAGTTACCGGCGGGGGGCCTTCACAGATACGCAGTATTTT
15,TRBD1,NA,TRBJ1-1,TRBV18,CASSPPPGGVTEAFF,TGTGCCAGCTCACCACCACCAGGGGGCGTCACTGAAGCTTTCTTT